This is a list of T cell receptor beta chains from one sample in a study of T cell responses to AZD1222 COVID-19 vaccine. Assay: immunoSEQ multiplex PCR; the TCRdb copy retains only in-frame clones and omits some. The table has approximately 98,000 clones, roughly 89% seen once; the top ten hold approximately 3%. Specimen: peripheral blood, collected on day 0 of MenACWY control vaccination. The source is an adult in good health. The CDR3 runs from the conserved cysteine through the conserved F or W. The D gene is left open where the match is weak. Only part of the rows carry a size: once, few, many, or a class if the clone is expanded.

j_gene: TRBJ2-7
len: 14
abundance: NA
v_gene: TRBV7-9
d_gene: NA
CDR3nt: TGTGCCAGCAGCTTAGTGGCCAGCTCCTACGAGCAGTACTTC
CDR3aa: CASSLVASSYEQYF

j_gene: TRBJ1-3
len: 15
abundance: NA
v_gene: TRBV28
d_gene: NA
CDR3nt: TGTGCCAGCAGTCCAGGGGTGCTCTCTGGAAACACCATATATTTT
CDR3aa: CASSPGVLSGNTIYF

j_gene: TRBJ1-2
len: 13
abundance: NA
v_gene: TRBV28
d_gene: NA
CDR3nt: TGTGCCAGCAGTTCAAAGTACCCAATGGGGCCCTCCTTC
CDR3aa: CASSSKYPMGPSF

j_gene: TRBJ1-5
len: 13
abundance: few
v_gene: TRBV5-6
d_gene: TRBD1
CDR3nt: TGTGCCAGCGAGGACAGGGAAGGGCAGCCCCAGCATTTT
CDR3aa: CASEDREGQPQHF

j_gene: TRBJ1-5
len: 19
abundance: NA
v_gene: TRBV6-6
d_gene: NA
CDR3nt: TGTGCCAGCACTCGATCCCCCCGGGGACGAGGACAGAACAATCAGCCCCAGCATTTT
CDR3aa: CASTRSPRGRGQNNQPQHF

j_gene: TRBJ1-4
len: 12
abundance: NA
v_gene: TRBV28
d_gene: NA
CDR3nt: TGTGCCAGTGGAAGGTTGAATGAAAAACTGTTTTTT
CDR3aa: CASGRLNEKLFF

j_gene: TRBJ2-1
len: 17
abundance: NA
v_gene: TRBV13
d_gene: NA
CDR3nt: TGTGCCAGCAGCCCTGAGCGAGGGCAGGTTGCTCACAATGAGCAGTTCTTC
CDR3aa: CASSPERGQVAHNEQFF

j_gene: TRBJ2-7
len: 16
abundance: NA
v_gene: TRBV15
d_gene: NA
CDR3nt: TGTGCCACCAGCAGGGCCCTCAGGGAACTCTCCTACGAGCAGTACTTC
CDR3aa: CATSRALRELSYEQYF

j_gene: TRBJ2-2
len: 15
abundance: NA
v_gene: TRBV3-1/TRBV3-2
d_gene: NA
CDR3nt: TGTGCCAGCAGCCAAGGGCAGGGGGGCACCGGGGAGCTGTTTTTT
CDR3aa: CASSQGQGGTGELFF

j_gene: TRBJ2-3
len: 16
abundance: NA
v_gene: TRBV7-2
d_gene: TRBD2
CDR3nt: TGTGCCAGCAGCTTAATTGCGGGGGGTAACACAGATACGCAGTATTTT
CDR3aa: CASSLIAGGNTDTQYF

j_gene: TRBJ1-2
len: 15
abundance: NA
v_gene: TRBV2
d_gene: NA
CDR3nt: TGTGCCAGCAGTGAAGCTTTGGGGAACAAGGGGGGCTACACCTTC
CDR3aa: CASSEALGNKGGYTF

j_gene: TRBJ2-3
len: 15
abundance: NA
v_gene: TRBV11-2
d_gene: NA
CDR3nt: TGTGCCAGCAGCTTAGGAGGTGCGGGATCAGATACGCAGTATTTT
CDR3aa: CASSLGGAGSDTQYF

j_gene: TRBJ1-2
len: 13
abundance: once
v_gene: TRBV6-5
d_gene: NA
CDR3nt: TGTGCCAGCCCGGGACCGACAAACTATGGCTACACCTTC
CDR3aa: CASPGPTNYGYTF

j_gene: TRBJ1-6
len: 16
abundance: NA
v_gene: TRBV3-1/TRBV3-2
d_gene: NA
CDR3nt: TGTGCCAGCAGCCAAGCGAGGGTCTCTGCTAATTCACCCCTCCACTTT
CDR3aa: CASSQARVSANSPLHF

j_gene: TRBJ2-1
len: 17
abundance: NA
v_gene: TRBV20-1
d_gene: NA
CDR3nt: TGCAGTGCTAGTGGCCCTCTAGTGTCAAGCTCCTACAATGAGCAGTTCTTC
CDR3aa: CSASGPLVSSSYNEQFF

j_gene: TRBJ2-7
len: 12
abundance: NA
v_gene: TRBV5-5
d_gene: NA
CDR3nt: TGTGCCAGCAGCTCCCCGACGTACGAGCAGTACTTC
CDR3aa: CASSSPTYEQYF

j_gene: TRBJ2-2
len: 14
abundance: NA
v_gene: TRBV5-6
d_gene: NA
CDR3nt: TGTGCCAGCAGCCTGGGTATAGCTGACGGGGAGCTGTTTTTT
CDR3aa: CASSLGIADGELFF